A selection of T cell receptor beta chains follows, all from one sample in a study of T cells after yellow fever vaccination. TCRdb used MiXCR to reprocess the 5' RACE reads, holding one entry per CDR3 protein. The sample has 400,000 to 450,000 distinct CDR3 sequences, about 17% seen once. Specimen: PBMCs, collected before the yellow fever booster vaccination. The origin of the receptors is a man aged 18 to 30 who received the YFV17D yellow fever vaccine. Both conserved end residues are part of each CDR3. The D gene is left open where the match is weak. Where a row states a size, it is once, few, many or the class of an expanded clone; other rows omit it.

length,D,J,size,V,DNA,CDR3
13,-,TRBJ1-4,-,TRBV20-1,TGCAGTGCTAGAGGACAGTCTAATGAAAAACTGTTTTTT,CSARGQSNEKLFF
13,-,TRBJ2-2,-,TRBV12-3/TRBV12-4,TGTGCCAGCAGTTTTCTCGGCGGCGGGGAGCTGTTTTTT,CASSFLGGGELFF
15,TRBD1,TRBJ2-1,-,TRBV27,TGTGCCAGCAGTCACCCCGGGACAGCTTACAATGAGCAGTTCTTC,CASSHPGTAYNEQFF
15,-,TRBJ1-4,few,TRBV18,TGTGCCAGCTCACTTTCAGGCCCAACTAATGAAAAACTGTTTTTT,CASSLSGPTNEKLFF
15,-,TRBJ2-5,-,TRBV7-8,TGTGCCAGCAGCTTGGGTTTAGGACTTTGGGAGACCCAGTACTTC,CASSLGLGLWETQYF
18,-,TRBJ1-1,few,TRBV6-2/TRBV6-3,TGTGCCAGCAGTTACCACCCGTGGGCGGGGACGACATCCACTGAAGCTTTCTTT,CASSYHPWAGTTSTEAFF
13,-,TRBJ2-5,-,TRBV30,TGTGCCTGGAGTGTATCGGCCGGGAGGACCCAGTACTTC,CAWSVSAGRTQYF
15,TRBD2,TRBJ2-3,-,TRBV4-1,TGCGCCAGCGCCGCCGCGGGGGAGAGCACAGATACGCAGTATTTT,CASAAAGESTDTQYF
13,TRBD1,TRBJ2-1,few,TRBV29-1,TGCAGCGTTGAAGCCGGGACAGGGGGTGTCCAATTCTTC,CSVEAGTGGVQFF
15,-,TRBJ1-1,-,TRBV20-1,TGCAGTGCTAGAGTGACACCGCGACAGGACACTGAAGCTTTCTTT,CSARVTPRQDTEAFF
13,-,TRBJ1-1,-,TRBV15,TGTGCCACCAGCAGAGAGGTGGGGACTGAAGCTTTCTTT,CATSREVGTEAFF
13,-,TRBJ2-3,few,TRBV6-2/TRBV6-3,TGTGCCAGCAGTTACGTCCCCACAGATACGCAGTATTTT,CASSYVPTDTQYF
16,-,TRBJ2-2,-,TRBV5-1,TGCGCCAGCAGCTTGGTGGCGGGGAGAAACACCGGGGAGCTGTTTTTT,CASSLVAGRNTGELFF
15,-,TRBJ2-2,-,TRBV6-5,TGTGCCAGCAGTAGGGTCGTCCCGCGGGCCGGGGAGCTGTTTTTT,CASSRVVPRAGELFF
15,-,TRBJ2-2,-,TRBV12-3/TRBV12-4,TGTGCCAGCAGTCACAGACGGCGGTACACCGGGGAGCTGTTTTTT,CASSHRRRYTGELFF
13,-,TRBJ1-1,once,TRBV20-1,TGCAGTGCAAGACAGGTTATGAACACTGAAGCTTTCTTT,CSARQVMNTEAFF
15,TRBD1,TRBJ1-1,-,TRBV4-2,TGTGCCAGCAGCCAATACAGGGGCTCGAGCACTGAAGCTTTCTTT,CASSQYRGSSTEAFF
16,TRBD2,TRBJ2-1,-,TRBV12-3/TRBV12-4,TGTGCCAGCAGGGGCGGGACTAGCGGGGGGGCCGATGAGCAGTTCTTC,CASRGGTSGGADEQFF
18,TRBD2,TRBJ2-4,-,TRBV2,TGTGCCAGCAGTGAAAGACTTAGCGGGGGGGCCTCCAAAAACATTCAGTACTTC,CASSERLSGGASKNIQYF
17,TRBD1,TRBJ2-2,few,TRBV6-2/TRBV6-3,TGTGCCAGCAGTAATCCCTTCGGCAGGGGGCCTCCCGGGGAGCTGTTTTTT,CASSNPFGRGPPGELFF
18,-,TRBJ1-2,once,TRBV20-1,TGCAGTGCTAGAGATGGGGCTCTGGGGGGGGTTCCGAACTATGGCTACACCTTC,CSARDGALGGVPNYGYTF
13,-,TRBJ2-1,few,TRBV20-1,TGCAGTGCTAGCCCTGGCGGAGACAATGAGCAGTTCTTC,CSASPGGDNEQFF
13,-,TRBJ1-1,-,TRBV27,TGTGCCAGCAGTTTATCGGGTCCGACGGAAGCTTTCTTT,CASSLSGPTEAFF
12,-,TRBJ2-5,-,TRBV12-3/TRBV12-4,TGTGCCAGCAGTCGGGCCACGCCGACCCAGTACTTC,CASSRATPTQYF
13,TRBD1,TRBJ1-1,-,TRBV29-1,TGCAGCGTGACACAGGGGACCGCCACTGAAGCTTTCTTT,CSVTQGTATEAFF
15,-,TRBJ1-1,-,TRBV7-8,TGTGCCAGCAGCTCCCCACAGGTACCGTACACTGAAGCTTTCTTT,CASSSPQVPYTEAFF
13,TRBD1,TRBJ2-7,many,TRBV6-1,TGTGCCAGCCGGGACAGGAGTTCCTACGAGCAGTACTTC,CASRDRSSYEQYF
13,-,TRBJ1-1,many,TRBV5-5,TGTGCCAGCAGCTTAGTTCCGAACACTGAAGCTTTCTTT,CASSLVPNTEAFF
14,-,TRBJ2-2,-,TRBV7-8,TGTGCCAGCAGCCCAACGGGGGTACCCGGGGAGCTGTTTTTT,CASSPTGVPGELFF
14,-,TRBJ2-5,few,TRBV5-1,TGCGCCAGCAGCTTGGCCCCCGGTGCAGAGACCCAGTACTTC,CASSLAPGAETQYF
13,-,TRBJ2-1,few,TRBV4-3,TGCGCCAGCAGCCAAGCCCCAGGTGGTGAGCAGTTCTTC,CASSQAPGGEQFF
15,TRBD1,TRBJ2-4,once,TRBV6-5,TGTGCCAGCAGTCCGGACAGGGCGGTCAAAAACATTCAGTACTTC,CASSPDRAVKNIQYF
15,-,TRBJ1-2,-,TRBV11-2,TGTGCCAGCAGCTTAGGGTTCGGCAGAAACTATGGCTACACCTTC,CASSLGFGRNYGYTF
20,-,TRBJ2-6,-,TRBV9,TGTGCCAGCAGCTTCACCCCGGGGGGCCTGACCTCCTCTGGGGCCAACGTCCTGACTTTC,CASSFTPGGLTSSGANVLTF
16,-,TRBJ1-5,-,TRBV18,TGTGCCAGCTCACCCCGACAGACAGATAGCAATCAGCCCCAGCATTTT,CASSPRQTDSNQPQHF
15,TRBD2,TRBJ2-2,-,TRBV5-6,TGTGCCAGCAGCCCGGAAGCGGGGGTCACCGGGGAGCTGTTTTTT,CASSPEAGVTGELFF
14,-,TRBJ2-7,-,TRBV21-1,TGTGCCAGCTGTACCGGGAACGGCCACTCCGAGCAGTACTTC,CASCTGNGHSEQYF
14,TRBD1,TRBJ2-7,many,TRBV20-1,TGCAGTGCTAGCCCAAGGACAGGGGGCTACGAGCAGTACTTC,CSASPRTGGYEQYF
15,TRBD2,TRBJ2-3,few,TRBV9,TGTGCCAGCAGCATTCTAGCGGGGGGCACAGATACGCAGTATTTT,CASSILAGGTDTQYF
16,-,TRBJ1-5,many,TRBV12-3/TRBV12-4,TGTGCCAGCAGTGTCCTGGGGCAGGGGAATCAACAGCCCCAGCATTTT,CASSVLGQGNQQPQHF
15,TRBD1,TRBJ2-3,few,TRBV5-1,TGCGCCAGCAGCCGGGACAGGGGGGACACAGATACGCAGTATTTT,CASSRDRGDTDTQYF
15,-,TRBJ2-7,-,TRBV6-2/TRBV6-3,TGTGCCAGCAACCAGGGGCGGGCTAAATCCTACGAGCAGTACTTC,CASNQGRAKSYEQYF
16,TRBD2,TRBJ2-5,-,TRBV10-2,TGCGCCAGCGTCCGACTAGCGGGGGCTAACCAAGAGACCCAGTACTTC,CASVRLAGANQETQYF
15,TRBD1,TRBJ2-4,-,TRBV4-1,TGCGCCAGCAGGCGAACAGGGGGCGGGTTGGACATTCAGTACTTC,CASRRTGGGLDIQYF
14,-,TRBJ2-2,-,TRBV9,TGTGCCAGCAGCGTAGGGACGAACACCGGGGAGCTGTTTTTT,CASSVGTNTGELFF